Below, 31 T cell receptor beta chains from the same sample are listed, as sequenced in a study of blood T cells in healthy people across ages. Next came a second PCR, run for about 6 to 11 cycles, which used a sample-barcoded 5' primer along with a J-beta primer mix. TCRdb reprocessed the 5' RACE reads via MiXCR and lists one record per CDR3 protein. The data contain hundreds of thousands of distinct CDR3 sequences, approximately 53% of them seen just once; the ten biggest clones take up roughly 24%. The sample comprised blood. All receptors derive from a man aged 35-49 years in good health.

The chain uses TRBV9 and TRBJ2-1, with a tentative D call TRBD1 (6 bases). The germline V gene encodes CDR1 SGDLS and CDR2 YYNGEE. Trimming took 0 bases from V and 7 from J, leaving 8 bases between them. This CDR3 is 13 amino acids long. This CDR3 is CASSVGQGNEQFF. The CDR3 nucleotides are TGTGCCAGCAGCGTAGGCCAGGGGAATGAGCAGTTCTTC.

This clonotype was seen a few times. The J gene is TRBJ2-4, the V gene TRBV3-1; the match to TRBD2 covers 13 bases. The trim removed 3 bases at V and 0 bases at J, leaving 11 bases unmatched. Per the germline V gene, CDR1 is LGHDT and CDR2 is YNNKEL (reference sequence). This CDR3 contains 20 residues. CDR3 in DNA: TGTGCCAGCAGCCAGGTCGGGACTAGCGGGGACAGGGTAGCCAAAAACATTCAGTACTTC. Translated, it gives CASSQVGTSGDRVAKNIQYF.

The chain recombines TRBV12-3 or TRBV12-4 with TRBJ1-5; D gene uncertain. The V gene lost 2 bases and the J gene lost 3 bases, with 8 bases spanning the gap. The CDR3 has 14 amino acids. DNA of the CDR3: TGTGCCAGCAGTTTAAGCCAGATCAATCAGCCCCAGCATTTT. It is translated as CASSLSQINQPQHF.

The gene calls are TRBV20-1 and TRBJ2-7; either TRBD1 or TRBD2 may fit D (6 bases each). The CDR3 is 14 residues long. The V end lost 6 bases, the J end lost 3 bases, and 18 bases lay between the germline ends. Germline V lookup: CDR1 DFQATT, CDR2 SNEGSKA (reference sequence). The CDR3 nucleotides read TGCAGTGCCCTACCGGGGGCGGACCTCTACGAGCAGTACTTC. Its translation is CSALPGADLYEQYF.

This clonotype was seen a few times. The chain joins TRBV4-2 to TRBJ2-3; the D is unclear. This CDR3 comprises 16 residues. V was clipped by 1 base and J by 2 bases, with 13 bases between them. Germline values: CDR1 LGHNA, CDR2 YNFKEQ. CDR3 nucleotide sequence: TGTGCCAGCAGCCAAGTGGGCGGAACTAACACAGATACGCAGTATTTT. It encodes CASSQVGGTNTDTQYF.

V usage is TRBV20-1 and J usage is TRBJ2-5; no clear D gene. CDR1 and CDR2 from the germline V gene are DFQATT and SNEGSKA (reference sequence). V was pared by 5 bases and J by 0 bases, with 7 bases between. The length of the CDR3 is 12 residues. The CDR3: CSAVEHQETQYF. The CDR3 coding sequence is TGCAGTGCTGTTGAACACCAAGAGACCCAGTACTTC.

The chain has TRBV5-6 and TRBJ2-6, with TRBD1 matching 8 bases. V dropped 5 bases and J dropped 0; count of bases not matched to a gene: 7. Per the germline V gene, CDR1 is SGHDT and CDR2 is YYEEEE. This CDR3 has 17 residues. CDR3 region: CASSGQGSVSGANVLTF. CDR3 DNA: TGTGCCAGCAGTGGACAGGGCAGCGTCTCTGGGGCCAACGTCCTGACTTTC.

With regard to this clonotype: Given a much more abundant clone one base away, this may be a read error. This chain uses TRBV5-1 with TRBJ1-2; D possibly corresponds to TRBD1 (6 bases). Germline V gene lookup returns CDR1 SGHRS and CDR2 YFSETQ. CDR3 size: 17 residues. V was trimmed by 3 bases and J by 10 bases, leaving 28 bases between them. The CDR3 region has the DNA TGCGCCAGCAGCTGGAGTCGGACAGAGAAGGATTCAGTTGCCTACACCTTC. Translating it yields CASSWSRTEKDSVAYTF. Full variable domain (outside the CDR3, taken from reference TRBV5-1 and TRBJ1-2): KAGVTQTPRYLIKTRGQQVTLSCSPISGHRSVSWYQQTPGQGLQFLFEYFSETQRNKGNFPGRFSGRQFSNSRSEMNVSTLELGDSALYLCASSWSRTEKDSVAYTFGSGTRLTVV.

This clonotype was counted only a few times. This chain's CDR3 is CASSSFETGLNSPLHF. The CDR3 DNA is TGTGCCAGCAGTTCCTTCGAGACAGGGTTGAATTCACCCCTCCACTTT. This sequence joins TRBV6-5 and TRBJ1-6; 7 bases line up with TRBD1. Germline CDR1 and CDR2: MNHEY and SVGAGI. V shed 4 bases and J 7 bases; nucleotides not matched to a gene: 10. The CDR3 spans 16 residues.

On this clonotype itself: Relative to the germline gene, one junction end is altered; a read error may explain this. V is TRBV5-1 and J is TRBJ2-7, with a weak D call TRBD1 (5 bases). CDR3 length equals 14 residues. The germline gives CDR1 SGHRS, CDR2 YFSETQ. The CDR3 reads CASSWGPLAYGQYF. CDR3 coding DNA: TGCGCCAGCAGCTGGGGCCCCCTCGCCTACGGGCAGTACTTC.

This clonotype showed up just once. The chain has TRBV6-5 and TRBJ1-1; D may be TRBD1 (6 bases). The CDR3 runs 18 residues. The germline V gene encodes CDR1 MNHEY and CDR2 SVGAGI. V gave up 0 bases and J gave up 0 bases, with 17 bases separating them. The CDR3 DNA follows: TGTGCCAGCAGTTACTCCCCTGGGGCGGGGGGCATGAACACTGAAGCTTTCTTT. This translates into CASSYSPGAGGMNTEAFF.

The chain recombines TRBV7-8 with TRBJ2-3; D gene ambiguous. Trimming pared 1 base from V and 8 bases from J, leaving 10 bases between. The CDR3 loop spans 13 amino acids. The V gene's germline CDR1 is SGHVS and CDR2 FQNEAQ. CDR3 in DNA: TGTGCCAGCAGCTTAGGGACGACAACTACGCAGTATTTT. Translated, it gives CASSLGTTTTQYF.

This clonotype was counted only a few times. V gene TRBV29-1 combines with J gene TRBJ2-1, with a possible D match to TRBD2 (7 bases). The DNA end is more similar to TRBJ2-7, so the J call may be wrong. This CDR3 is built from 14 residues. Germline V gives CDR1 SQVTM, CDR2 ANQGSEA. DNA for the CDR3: TGCAGCGTTGGCCGGAAGGGGGGGGCAGGTGAGCAGTACTTC. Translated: CSVGRKGGAGEQYF.

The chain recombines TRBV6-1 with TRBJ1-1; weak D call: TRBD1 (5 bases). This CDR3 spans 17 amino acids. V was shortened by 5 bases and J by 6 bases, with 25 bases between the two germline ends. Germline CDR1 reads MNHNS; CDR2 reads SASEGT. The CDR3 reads CASSPRDLLPSLPEAFF. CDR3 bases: TGTGCCAGCAGTCCCCGGGACCTTCTCCCCTCTTTGCCTGAAGCTTTCTTT.

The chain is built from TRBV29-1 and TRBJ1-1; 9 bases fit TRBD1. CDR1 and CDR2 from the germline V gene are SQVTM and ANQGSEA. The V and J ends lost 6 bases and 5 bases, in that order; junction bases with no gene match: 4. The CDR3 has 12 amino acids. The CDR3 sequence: CSVGTGRTEAFF. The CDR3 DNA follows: TGCAGCGTAGGGACAGGGAGGACTGAAGCTTTCTTT.

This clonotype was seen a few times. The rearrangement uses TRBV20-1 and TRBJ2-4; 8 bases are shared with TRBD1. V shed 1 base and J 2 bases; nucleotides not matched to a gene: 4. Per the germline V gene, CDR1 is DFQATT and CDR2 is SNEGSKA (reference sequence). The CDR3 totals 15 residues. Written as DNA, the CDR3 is TGCAGTGCTAGAGGACAGGGGCGGACCAAAAACATTCAGTACTTC. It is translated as CSARGQGRTKNIQYF.

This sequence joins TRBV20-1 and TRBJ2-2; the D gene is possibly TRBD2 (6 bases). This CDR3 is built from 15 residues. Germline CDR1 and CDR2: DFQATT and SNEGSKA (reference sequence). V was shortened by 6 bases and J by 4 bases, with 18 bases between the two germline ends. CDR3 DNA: TGCAGTGCCAAAGTAGGAGGGGTAACCACCGGGGAGCTGTTTTTT. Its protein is CSAKVGGVTTGELFF.

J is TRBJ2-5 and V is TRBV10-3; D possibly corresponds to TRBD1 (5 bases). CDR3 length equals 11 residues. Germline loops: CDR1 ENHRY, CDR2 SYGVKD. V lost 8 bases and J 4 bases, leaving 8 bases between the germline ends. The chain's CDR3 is CAIGQGETQYF. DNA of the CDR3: TGTGCCATCGGTCAGGGAGAGACCCAGTACTTC.

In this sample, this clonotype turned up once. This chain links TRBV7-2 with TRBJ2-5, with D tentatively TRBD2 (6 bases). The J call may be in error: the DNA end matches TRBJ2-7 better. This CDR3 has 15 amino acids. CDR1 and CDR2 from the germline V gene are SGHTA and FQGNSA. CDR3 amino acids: CASSLGRGDTYEQYF. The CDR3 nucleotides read TGTGCCAGCAGCTTAGGGCGGGGCGATACCTACGAGCAGTACTTC.

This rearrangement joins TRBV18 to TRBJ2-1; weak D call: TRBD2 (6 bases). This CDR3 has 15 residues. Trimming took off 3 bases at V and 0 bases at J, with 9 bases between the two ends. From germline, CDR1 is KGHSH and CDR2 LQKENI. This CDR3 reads CASSPERVSYNEQFF. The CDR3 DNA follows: TGTGCCAGCTCACCGGAGCGGGTCTCCTACAATGAGCAGTTCTTC.

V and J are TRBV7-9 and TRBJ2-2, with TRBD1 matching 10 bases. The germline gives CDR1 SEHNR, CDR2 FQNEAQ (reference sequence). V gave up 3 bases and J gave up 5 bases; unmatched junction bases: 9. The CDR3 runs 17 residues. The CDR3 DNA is TGTGCCAGCAGCTTTTACCGGGACAGGGGATGGACCGGGGAGCTGTTTTTT. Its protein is CASSFYRDRGWTGELFF. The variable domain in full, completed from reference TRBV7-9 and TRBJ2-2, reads DTGVSQNPRHKITKRGQNVTFRCDPISEHNRLYWYRQTLGQGPEFLTYFQNEAQLEKSRLLSDRFSAERPKGSFSTLEIQRTEQGDSAMYLCASSFYRDRGWTGELFFGEGSRLTVL.

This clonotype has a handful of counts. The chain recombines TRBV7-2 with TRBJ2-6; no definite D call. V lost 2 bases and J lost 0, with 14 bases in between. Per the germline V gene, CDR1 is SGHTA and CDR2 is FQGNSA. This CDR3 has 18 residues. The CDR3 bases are TGTGCCAGCAGCTTACGGACCTTCACAGTCTCTGGGGCCAACGTCCTGACTTTC. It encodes CASSLRTFTVSGANVLTF.

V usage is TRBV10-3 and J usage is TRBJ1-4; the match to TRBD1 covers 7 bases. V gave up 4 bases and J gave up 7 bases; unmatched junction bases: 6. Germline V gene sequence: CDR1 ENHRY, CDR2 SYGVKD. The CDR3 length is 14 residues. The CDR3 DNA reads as TGTGCCATCAGTGGAGACAGGGAAGGTGAAAAACTGTTTTTT. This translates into CAISGDREGEKLFF.

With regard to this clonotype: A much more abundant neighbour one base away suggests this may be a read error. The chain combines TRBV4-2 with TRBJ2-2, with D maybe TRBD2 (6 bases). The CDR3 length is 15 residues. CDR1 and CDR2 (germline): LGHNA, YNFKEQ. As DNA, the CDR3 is TGTGCCAGCAGCCAAGACGGGAGAGGCACCGGGGTGCTGTTTTTT. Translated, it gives CASSQDGRGTGVLFF.

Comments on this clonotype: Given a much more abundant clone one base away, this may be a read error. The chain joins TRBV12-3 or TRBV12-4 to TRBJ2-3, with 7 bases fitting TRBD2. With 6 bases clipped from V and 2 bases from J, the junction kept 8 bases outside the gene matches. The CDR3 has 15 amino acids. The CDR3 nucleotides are TGTGCCAGCAGGTCTGGCGGGAGCTTCACAGATACGCAGTATTTT. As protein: CASRSGGSFTDTQYF.

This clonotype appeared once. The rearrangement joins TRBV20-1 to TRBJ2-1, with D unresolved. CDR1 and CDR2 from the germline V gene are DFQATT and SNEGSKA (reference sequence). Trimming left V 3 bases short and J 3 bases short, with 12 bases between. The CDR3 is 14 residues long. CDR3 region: CSASPPGFYNEQFF. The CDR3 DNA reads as TGCAGTGCTAGCCCCCCTGGATTCTACAATGAGCAGTTCTTC.

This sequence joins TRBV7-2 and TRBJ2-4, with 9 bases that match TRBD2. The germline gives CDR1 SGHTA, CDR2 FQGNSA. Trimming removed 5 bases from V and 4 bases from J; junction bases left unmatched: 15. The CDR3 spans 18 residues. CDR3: CASSPEGGLAGMKNIQYF. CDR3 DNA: TGTGCCAGCAGCCCCGAGGGTGGTCTAGCGGGGATGAAAAACATTCAGTACTTC.

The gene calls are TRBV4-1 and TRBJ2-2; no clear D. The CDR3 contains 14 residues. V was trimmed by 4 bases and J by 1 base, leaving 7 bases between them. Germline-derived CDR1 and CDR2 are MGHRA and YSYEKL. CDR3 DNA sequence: TGCGCCAGCAGCCCTCAACAGAACACCGGGGAGCTGTTTTTT. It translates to CASSPQQNTGELFF.

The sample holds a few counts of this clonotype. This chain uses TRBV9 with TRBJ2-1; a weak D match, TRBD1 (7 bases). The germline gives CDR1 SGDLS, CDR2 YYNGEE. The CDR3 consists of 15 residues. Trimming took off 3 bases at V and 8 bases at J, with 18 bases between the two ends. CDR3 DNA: TGTGCCAGCAGCGCGCCCCTGACAGGGAGGCATGAGCAGTTCTTC. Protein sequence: CASSAPLTGRHEQFF.

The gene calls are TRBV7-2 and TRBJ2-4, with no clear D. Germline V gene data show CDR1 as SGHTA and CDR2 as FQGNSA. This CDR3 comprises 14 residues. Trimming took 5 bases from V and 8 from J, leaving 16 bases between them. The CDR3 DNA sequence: TGTGCCAGCAGCCCCAGGACCTCTATGGACATTCAGTACTTC. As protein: CASSPRTSMDIQYF.

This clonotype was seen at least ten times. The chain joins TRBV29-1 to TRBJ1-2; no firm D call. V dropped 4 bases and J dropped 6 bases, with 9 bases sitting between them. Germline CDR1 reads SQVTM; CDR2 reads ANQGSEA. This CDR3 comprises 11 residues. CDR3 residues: CSVGDGNGYTF. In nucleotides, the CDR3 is TGCAGCGTTGGAGATGGGAATGGCTACACCTTC.